This TCR beta chain was sequenced in a study of cytomegalovirus exposure and HLA in healthy donors. Study information: The same platform used for the 500 to 850 first-cohort repertoires was also used for the 90 to 150 validation repertoires, as a later analysis reported. Study observations and caveats: Reports indicated that the classifier achieved high specificity and sensitivity in diagnosing cytomegalovirus status. According to the study, roughly 180 TCR beta chains were cytomegalovirus-associated.

About this clone itself: Its antigen is not identified.

CDR3 length: 13 residues. Trimming stripped 0 bases from V and 6 bases from J, with 8 bases between. Germline values: CDR1 SGHDN, CDR2 FVKESK. Generated by immunoSEQ multiplex PCR, the TCRdb table keeps only in-frame clones and is missing some. Here the sample spans about 130,000 clones, roughly nine tenths being singletons. This clonotype was obtained from a woman aged 18-29 years in good health and CMV-seropositive. This chain uses TRBV14 with TRBJ1-2; the D is unclear. The specimen was PBMCs. CDR3 nucleotide sequence: TGTGCCAGCAGCCAAGATTCCTCCCATGGCTACACCTTC. Amino acids: CASSQDSSHGYTF.